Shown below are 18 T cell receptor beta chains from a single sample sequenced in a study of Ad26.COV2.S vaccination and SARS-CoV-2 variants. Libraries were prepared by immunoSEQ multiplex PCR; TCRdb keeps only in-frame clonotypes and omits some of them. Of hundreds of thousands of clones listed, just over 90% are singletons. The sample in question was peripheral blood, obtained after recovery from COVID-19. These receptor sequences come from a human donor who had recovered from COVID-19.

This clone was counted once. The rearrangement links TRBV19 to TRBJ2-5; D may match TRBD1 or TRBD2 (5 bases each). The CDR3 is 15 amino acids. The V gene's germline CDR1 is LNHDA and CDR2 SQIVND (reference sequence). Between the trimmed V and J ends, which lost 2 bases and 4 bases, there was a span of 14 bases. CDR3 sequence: CASSIYQGELETQYF. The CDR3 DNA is TGTGCCAGTAGTATATATCAGGGAGAGTTAGAGACCCAGTACTTC.

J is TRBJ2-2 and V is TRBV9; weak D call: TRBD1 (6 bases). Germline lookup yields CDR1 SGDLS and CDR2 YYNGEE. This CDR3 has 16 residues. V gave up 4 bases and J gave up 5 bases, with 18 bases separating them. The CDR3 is CASSPRGFTGTGELFF. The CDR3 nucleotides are TGTGCCAGCAGCCCCCGAGGTTTTACAGGGACCGGGGAGCTGTTTTTT.

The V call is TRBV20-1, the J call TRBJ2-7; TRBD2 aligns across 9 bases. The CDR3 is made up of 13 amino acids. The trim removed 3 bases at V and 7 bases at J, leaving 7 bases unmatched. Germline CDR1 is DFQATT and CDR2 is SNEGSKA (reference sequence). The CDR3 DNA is TGCAGTGCTAGTTCTTCGGCGGGAGGGGAGCAGTACTTC. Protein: CSASSSAGGEQYF.

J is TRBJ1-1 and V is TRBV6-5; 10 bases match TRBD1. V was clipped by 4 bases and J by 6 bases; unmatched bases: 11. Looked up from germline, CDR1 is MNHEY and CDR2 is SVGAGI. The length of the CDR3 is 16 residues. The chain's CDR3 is CASSWPRQGAVAEAFF. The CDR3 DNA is TGTGCCAGCAGTTGGCCGCGACAGGGGGCGGTCGCTGAAGCTTTCTTT.

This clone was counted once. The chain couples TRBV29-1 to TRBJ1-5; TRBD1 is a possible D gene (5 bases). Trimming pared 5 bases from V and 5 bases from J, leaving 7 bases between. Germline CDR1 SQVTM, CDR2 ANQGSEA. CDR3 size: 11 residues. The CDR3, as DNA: TGCAGCGTTTTAGGGGATCAGCCCCAGCATTTT. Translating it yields CSVLGDQPQHF.

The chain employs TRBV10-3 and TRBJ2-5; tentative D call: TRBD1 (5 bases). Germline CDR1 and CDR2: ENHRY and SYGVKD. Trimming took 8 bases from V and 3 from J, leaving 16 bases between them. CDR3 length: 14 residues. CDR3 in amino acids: CAIARQTKKETQYF. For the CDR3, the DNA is TGTGCCATCGCCAGACAGACGAAGAAAGAGACCCAGTACTTC.

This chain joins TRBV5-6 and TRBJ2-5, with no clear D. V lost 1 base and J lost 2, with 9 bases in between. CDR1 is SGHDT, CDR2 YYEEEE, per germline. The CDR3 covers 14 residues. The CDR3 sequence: CASSLKLQQETQYF. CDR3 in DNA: TGTGCCAGCAGCTTGAAACTGCAGCAAGAGACCCAGTACTTC.

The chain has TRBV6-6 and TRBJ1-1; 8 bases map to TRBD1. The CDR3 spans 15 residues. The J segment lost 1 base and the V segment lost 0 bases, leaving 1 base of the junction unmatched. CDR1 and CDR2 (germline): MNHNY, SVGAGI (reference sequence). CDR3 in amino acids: CASSYSQGANTEAFF. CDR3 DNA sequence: TGTGCCAGCAGTTACTCCCAGGGGGCGAACACTGAAGCTTTCTTT.

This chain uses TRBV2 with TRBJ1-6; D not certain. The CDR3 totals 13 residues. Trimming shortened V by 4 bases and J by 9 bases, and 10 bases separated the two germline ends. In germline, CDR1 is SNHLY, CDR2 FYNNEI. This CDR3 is CASSVLLLSPLHF. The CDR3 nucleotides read TGTGCCAGCAGTGTCCTCCTCCTTTCACCCCTCCACTTT.

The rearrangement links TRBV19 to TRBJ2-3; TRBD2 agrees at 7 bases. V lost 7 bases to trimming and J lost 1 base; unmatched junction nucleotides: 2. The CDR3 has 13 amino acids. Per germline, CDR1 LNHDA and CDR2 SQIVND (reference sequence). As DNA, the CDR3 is TGTGCCAGTATTGGGGGGGGCACAGATACGCAGTATTTT. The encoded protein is CASIGGGTDTQYF.

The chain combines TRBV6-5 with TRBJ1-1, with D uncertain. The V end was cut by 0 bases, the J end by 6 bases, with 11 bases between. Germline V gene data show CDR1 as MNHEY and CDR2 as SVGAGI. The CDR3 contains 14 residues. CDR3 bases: TGTGCCAGCAGTTACTCGGGCGGTATCTCTGAAGCTTTCTTT. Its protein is CASSYSGGISEAFF.

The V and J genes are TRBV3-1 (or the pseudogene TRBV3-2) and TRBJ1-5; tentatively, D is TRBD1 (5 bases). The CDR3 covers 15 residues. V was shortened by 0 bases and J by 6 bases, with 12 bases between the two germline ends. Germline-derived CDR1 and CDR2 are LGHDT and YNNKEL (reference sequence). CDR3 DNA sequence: TGTGCCAGCAGCCAAGACAGGGCAGGAGGTCAGCCCCAGCATTTT. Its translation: CASSQDRAGGQPQHF.

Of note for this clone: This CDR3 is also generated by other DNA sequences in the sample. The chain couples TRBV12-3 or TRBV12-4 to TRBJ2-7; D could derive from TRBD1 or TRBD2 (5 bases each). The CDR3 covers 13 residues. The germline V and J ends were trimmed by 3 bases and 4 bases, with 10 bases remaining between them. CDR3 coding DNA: TGTGCCAGCAGTTTCGGGACGGATTACGAGCAGTACTTC. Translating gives CASSFGTDYEQYF.

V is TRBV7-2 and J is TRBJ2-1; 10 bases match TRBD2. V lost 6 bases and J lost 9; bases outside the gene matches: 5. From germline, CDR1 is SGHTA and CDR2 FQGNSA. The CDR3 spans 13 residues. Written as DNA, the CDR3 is TGTGCCAGCAGAAGGGCTAGCGGGAGTGAGCAGTTCTTC. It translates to CASRRASGSEQFF.

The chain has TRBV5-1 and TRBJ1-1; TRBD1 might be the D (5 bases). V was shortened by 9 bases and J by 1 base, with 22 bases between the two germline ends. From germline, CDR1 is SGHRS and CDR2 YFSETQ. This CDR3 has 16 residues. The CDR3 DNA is TGCGCCACCAAGAGCGGCAGGGATACCCCGAACACTGAAGCTTTCTTT. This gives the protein CATKSGRDTPNTEAFF.

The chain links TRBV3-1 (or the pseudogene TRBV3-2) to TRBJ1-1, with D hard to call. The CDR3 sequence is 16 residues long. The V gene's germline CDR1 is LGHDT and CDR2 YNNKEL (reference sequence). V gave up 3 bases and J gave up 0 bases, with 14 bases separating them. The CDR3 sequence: CASSHGSENLNTEAFF. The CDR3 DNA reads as TGTGCCAGCAGCCACGGTTCGGAAAATTTGAACACTGAAGCTTTCTTT.

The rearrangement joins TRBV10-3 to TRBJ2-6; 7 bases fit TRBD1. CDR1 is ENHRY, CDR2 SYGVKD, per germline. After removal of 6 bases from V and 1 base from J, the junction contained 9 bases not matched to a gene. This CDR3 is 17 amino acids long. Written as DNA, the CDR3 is TGTGCCATCAGAGACCGGGACAGTACGTCTGGGGCCAACGTCCTGACTTTC. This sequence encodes CAIRDRDSTSGANVLTF.

The CDR3 sequence is CASSSAPGQGSSGANVLTF. CDR3 nucleotides: TGTGCCAGCAGCTCAGCCCCGGGACAGGGGAGCTCTGGGGCCAACGTCCTGACTTTC. V and J are TRBV7-3 and TRBJ2-6; 10 bases are shared with TRBD1. There are 19 residues in the CDR3. Germline V lookup: CDR1 SGHTA, CDR2 FQGTGA. V was clipped by 4 bases and J by 0 bases; unmatched bases: 9.